These T cell receptor beta chains were read from a single sample in a study of human T cells and chemical hapten exposure. One entry per CDR3 protein, called by TCRdb with MiXCR from the RACE reads. The sample yields some 78,000 distinct CDR3 sequences, about 8.7% seen once. What was sequenced was whole blood. These receptors were obtained from a male donor in good health. Some clones in this sample may be carry-over from other donors' samples. Both conserved end residues are trimmed from each CDR3. Fields, in order: V gene, clone size, J gene, CDR3 length, CDR3 protein. Clone size is shown for a subset of rows, as once, few, many or a class of expanded clone.

V: TRBV12-3/TRBV12-4
size: few
J: TRBJ2-7
length: 12
CDR3: ASSSRTETYEQY

V: TRBV2
size: few
J: TRBJ2-3
length: 14
CDR3: ASSEVLGGARDTQY

V: TRBV27
size: .
J: TRBJ2-7
length: 13
CDR3: ASSSTDRYPYEQY

V: TRBV6-5
size: few
J: TRBJ1-1
length: 12
CDR3: ASREQGGITEAF

V: TRBV6-5
size: many
J: TRBJ2-7
length: 11
CDR3: ASSRDRVYEQY

V: TRBV7-9
size: few
J: TRBJ1-5
length: 13
CDR3: ASSLGGQGAQPQH

V: TRBV6-5
size: .
J: TRBJ1-1
length: 11
CDR3: ASSHRSDTEAF

V: TRBV7-2
size: few
J: TRBJ2-2
length: 13
CDR3: ASSSIQGGTGELF

V: TRBV5-5
size: few
J: TRBJ1-5
length: 13
CDR3: ASSSTGWGNQPQH

V: TRBV27
size: .
J: TRBJ2-1
length: 13
CDR3: ASSPAGNSYNEQF

V: TRBV24-1
size: .
J: TRBJ2-1
length: 12
CDR3: ATSDLPPYNEQF

V: TRBV14
size: .
J: TRBJ2-5
length: 13
CDR3: ASSQDGTGGETQY

V: TRBV4-1
size: .
J: TRBJ2-1
length: 13
CDR3: ASSQGTSGVDEQF

V: TRBV6-5
size: few
J: TRBJ1-1
length: 12
CDR3: ASSYRQGATEAF

V: TRBV5-1
size: .
J: TRBJ1-6
length: 13
CDR3: ASSLVGGRESPLH

V: TRBV7-6
size: .
J: TRBJ2-1
length: 11
CDR3: ASTEGGYNEQF

V: TRBV7-2
size: many
J: TRBJ1-6
length: 11
CDR3: ASSPQGNSPLH

V: TRBV5-1
size: few
J: TRBJ1-6
length: 11
CDR3: ASNRGDNSPLH

V: TRBV3-1
size: .
J: TRBJ2-7
length: 12
CDR3: ASSQRQGVYEQY

V: TRBV5-4
size: few
J: TRBJ1-2
length: 11
CDR3: ASSQESLYGYT

V: TRBV5-5
size: .
J: TRBJ1-2
length: 12
CDR3: ASSLSRSNYGYT

V: TRBV4-1
size: many
J: TRBJ2-7
length: 9
CDR3: ASSDSYEQY

V: TRBV5-4
size: few
J: TRBJ1-6
length: 14
CDR3: ASSLGGALYNSPLH

V: TRBV5-1
size: .
J: TRBJ2-1
length: 13
CDR3: ASTPPSLAANEQF

V: TRBV12-3/TRBV12-4
size: .
J: TRBJ2-5
length: 10
CDR3: ASSLGQPAQY

V: TRBV29-1
size: many
J: TRBJ2-7
length: 13
CDR3: SVARPGGSSYEQY

V: TRBV5-1
size: .
J: TRBJ1-4
length: 14
CDR3: ASSLAGQGPNEKLF

V: TRBV6-6
size: many
J: TRBJ2-7
length: 12
CDR3: ASSYGRGYYEQY

V: TRBV6-5
size: many
J: TRBJ1-2
length: 11
CDR3: ASSYRQGGGYT

V: TRBV4-1
size: .
J: TRBJ2-4
length: 14
CDR3: ASSQDYSETATIQY

V: TRBV6-2/TRBV6-3
size: .
J: TRBJ1-5
length: 14
CDR3: ASSYFAGVYNQPQH